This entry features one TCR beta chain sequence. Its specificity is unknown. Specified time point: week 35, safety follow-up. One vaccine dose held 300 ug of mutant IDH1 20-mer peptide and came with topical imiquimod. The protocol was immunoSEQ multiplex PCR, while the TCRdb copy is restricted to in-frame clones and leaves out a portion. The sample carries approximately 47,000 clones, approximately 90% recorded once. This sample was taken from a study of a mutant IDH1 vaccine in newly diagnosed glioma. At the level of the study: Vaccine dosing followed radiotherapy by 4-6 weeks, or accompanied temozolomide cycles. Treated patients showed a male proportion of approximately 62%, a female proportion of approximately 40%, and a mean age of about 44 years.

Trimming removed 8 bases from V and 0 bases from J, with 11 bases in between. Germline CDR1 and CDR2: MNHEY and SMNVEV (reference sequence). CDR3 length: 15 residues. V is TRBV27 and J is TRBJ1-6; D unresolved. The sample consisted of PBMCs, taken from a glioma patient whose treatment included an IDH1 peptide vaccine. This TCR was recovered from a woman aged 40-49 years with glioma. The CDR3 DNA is TGTGCCAGCCGTCCCCGGGACTCCTATAATTCACCCCTCCACTTT. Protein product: CASRPRDSYNSPLHF.